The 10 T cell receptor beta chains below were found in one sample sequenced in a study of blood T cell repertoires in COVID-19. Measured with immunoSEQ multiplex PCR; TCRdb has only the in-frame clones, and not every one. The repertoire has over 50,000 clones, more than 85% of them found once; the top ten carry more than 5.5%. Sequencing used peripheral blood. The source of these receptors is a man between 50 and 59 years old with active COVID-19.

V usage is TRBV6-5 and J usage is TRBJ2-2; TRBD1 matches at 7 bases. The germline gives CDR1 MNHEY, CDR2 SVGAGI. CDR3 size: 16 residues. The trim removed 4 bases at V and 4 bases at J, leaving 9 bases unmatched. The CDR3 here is CASSLPTGYGTGELFF. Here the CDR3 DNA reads TGTGCCAGCAGTTTACCGACAGGGTATGGCACCGGGGAGCTGTTTTTT.

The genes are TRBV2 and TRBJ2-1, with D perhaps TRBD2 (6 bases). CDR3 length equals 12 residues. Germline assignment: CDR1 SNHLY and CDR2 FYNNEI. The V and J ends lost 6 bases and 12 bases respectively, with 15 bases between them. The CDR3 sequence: CASRGDSPWQFF. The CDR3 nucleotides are TGTGCCAGCAGGGGGGACTCCCCTTGGCAGTTCTTC.

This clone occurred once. The CDR3 protein is CASRASPGLDHTQYF. CDR3 nucleotide sequence: TGTGCCAGCAGAGCCAGTCCGGGACTAGATCATACGCAGTATTTT. The chain is built from TRBV7-9 and TRBJ2-3, with 8 bases matching TRBD2. J lost 7 bases, V lost 6 bases, and 12 bases had no gene match. The CDR3 length is 15 residues. Germline values: CDR1 SEHNR, CDR2 FQNEAQ (reference sequence). Full variable domain (rest looked up from reference TRBV7-9 and TRBJ2-3): DTGVSQNPRHKITKRGQNVTFRCDPISEHNRLYWYRQTLGQGPEFLTYFQNEAQLEKSRLLSDRFSAERPKGSFSTLEIQRTEQGDSAMYLCASRASPGLDHTQYFGPGTRLTVL.

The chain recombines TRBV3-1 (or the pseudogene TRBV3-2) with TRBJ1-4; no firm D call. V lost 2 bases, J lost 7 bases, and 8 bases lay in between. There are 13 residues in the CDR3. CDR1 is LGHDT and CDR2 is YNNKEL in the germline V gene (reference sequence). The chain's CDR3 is CASSQLRGEKLFF. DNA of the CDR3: TGTGCCAGCAGCCAATTGAGAGGTGAAAAACTGTTTTTT.

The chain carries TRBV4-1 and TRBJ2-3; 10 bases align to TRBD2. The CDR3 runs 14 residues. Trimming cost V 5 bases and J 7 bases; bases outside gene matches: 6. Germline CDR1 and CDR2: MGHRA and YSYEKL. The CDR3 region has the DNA TGCGCCAGCAGCTCGGGACTAGCGATGAATACGCAGTATTTT. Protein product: CASSSGLAMNTQYF.

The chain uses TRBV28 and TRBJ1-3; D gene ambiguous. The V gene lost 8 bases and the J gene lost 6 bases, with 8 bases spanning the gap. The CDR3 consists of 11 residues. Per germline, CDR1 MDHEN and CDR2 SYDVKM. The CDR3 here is CASLSTNTIYF. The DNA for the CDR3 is TGTGCCAGCCTTAGTACAAACACCATATATTTT.

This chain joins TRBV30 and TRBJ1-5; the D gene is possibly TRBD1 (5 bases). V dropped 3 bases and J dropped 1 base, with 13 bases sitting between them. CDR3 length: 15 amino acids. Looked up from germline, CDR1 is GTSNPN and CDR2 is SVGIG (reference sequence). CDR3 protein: CAWSASPGSNQPQHF. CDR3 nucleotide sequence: TGTGCCTGGAGCGCATCCCCAGGGAGCAATCAGCCCCAGCATTTT. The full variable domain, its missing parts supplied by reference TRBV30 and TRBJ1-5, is SQTIHQWPATLVQPVGSPLSLECTVEGTSNPNLYWYRQAAGRGLQLLFYSVGIGQISSEVPQNLSASRPQDRQFILSSKKLLLSDSGFYLCAWSASPGSNQPQHFGDGTRLSIL.

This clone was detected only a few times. DNA of the CDR3: TGTGCCAGCAGCCAAGGTACAAACTATGGCTACACCTTC. This translates into CASSQGTNYGYTF. The chain links TRBV4-2 to TRBJ1-2; D uncertain. The length of the CDR3 is 13 residues. CDR1 and CDR2 from the germline V gene are LGHNA and YNFKEQ. V was shortened by 1 base and J by 2 bases, with 5 bases between the two germline ends.

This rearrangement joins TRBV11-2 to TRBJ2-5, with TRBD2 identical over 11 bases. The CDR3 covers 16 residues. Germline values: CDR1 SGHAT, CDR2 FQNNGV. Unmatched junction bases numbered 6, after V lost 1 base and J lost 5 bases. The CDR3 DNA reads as TGTGCCAGCAGCTTAGGCCTACTAGCGGGAGTGGAGACCCAGTACTTC. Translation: CASSLGLLAGVETQYF.

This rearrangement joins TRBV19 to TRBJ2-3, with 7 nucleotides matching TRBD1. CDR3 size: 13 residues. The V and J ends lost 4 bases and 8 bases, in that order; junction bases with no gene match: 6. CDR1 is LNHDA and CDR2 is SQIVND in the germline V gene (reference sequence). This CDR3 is CASSSTGAGTQYF. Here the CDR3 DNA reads TGTGCCAGTAGTAGCACAGGGGCAGGTACGCAGTATTTT.